One and the same sample provided the 23 T cell receptor beta chains below, sequenced in a study of shared clonotypes between healthy human individuals. Assay: immunoSEQ multiplex PCR; the TCRdb copy retains only in-frame clones and omits some. Here the sample spans more than 900,000 clones, approximately 78% being singletons. Sequencing was performed on memory CD4+ T cells from PBMCs. Specified subset: CD45RA-negative fraction. The receptors derive from a man between 18 and 35 years old in good health. Some clones in this sample may be carry-over from other donors' samples.

This clone was seen more than once but under ten times. The genes are TRBV7-3 and TRBJ2-2; D not resolved. Germline V gene lookup returns CDR1 SGHTA and CDR2 FQGTGA. Trimming removed 1 base from V and 5 bases from J, with 8 bases in between. The CDR3 is 14 residues long. The CDR3 loop is CASSLIPLTGELFF. The DNA of the CDR3 is TGTGCCAGCAGCTTAATTCCCCTAACCGGGGAGCTGTTTTTT. Looking up the rest from reference TRBV7-3 and TRBJ2-2 gives the full variable domain: GAGVSQTPSNKVTEKGKYVELRCDPISGHTALYWYRQSLGQGPEFLIYFQGTGAADDSGLPNDRFFAVRPEGSVSTLKIQRTERGDSAVYLCASSLIPLTGELFFGEGSRLTVL.

This chain joins TRBV5-4 and TRBJ2-7; 9 bases align to TRBD1. Losses at the gene ends were 0 bases for V and 6 bases for J; bases not matched to a gene: 4. Per germline, CDR1 SGHNT and CDR2 YYREEE (reference sequence). The CDR3 is 14 residues long. The CDR3 sequence is CASSLGTGVSEQYF. CDR3 DNA: TGTGCCAGCAGCTTGGGGACAGGGGTTAGCGAGCAGTACTTC.

A few counts support this clone. This chain uses TRBV28 with TRBJ2-7; D call uncertain. This CDR3 region has 14 residues. V was trimmed by 3 bases and J by 0 bases, leaving 9 bases between them. Germline loops: CDR1 MDHEN, CDR2 SYDVKM. The CDR3 sequence: CASSLVEASYEQYF. CDR3 nucleotide sequence: TGTGCCAGCAGTTTGGTAGAGGCCTCCTACGAGCAGTACTTC.

Of note for this clone: The sample holds other DNA sequences that translate to the same CDR3. This chain uses TRBV27 with TRBJ2-1, with no clear D. The CDR3 sequence is 11 residues long. The V end was cut by 3 bases, the J end by 7 bases, with 4 bases between. Germline CDR1 and CDR2: MNHEY and SMNVEV (reference sequence). The DNA of the CDR3 is TGTGCCAGCAGTTTCCGTAATGAGCAGTTCTTC. It specifies CASSFRNEQFF.

This rearrangement joins TRBV19 to TRBJ2-5, with 7 bases lining up with TRBD2. V dropped 5 bases and J dropped 3; count of bases not matched to a gene: 3. CDR3 length: 13 amino acids. Per germline, CDR1 LNHDA and CDR2 SQIVND (reference sequence). Written as DNA, the CDR3 is TGTGCCAGTAGTTGGCTAGCGGAAGAGACCCAGTACTTC. It translates to CASSWLAEETQYF.

The J gene is TRBJ2-7, the V gene TRBV4-2, with D unresolved. This CDR3 is 13 amino acids long. Germline lookup yields CDR1 LGHNA and CDR2 YNFKEQ. Trimming removed 0 bases at V and 5 bases at J, with 8 bases between. The chain's CDR3 is CASSQDSQDEQYF. For the CDR3, the DNA is TGTGCCAGCAGCCAAGATAGCCAGGACGAGCAGTACTTC.

V usage is TRBV29-1 and J usage is TRBJ1-1; possibly TRBD1 for D (6 bases). The V gene's germline CDR1 is SQVTM and CDR2 ANQGSEA. Trimming took 2 bases from V and 0 from J, leaving 7 bases between them. This CDR3 contains 13 residues. In DNA form, the CDR3 reads TGCAGCGTTGAACAGGGGATGAACACTGAAGCTTTCTTT. Amino acid sequence: CSVEQGMNTEAFF.

This clone was recorded only once. The genes are TRBV7-2 and TRBJ2-3; 9 bases are shared with TRBD2. V shed 5 bases and J 5 bases; nucleotides not matched to a gene: 8. The CDR3 totals 15 residues. The germline gives CDR1 SGHTA, CDR2 FQGNSA. CDR3 coding DNA: TGTGCCAGCAGCCCGCCGGGACTAGCTGTAGATACGCAGTATTTT. Encoded protein: CASSPPGLAVDTQYF.

This sequence joins TRBV30 and TRBJ2-5; 9 bases agree with TRBD1. Germline CDR1 is GTSNPN and CDR2 is SVGIG (reference sequence). The CDR3 is 15 residues long. The V and J ends lost 0 bases and 4 bases, in that order; junction bases with no gene match: 6. Here the CDR3 DNA reads TGTGCCTGGAGTGTTGGGACAGGGCGGCGAGAGACCCAGTACTTC. Translating gives CAWSVGTGRRETQYF. Full variable domain (rest looked up from reference TRBV30 and TRBJ2-5): SQTIHQWPATLVQPVGSPLSLECTVEGTSNPNLYWYRQAAGRGLQLLFYSVGIGQISSEVPQNLSASRPQDRQFILSSKKLLLSDSGFYLCAWSVGTGRRETQYFGPGTRLLVL.

The J gene is TRBJ1-3, the V gene TRBV6-5; D unclear. V was cut by 2 bases and J by 0 bases, with 11 bases left in between. The CDR3 is made up of 16 amino acids. Germline loops: CDR1 MNHEY, CDR2 SVGAGI. CDR3 sequence reads: CASSYTGVGSGNTIYF. The CDR3 DNA follows: TGTGCCAGCAGTTACACCGGAGTTGGCTCTGGAAACACCATATATTTT.

The chain is built from TRBV27 and TRBJ2-2; D gene uncertain. The germline V gene encodes CDR1 MNHEY and CDR2 SMNVEV (reference sequence). The CDR3 has 14 residues. Trimming removed 4 bases from V and 6 bases from J, with 12 bases in between. The CDR3 region is CASSSAWGAGELFF. CDR3 sequence (DNA): TGTGCCAGCAGTTCGGCTTGGGGTGCCGGGGAGCTGTTTTTT.

J is TRBJ1-4 and V is TRBV29-1; 11 bases are shared with TRBD1. The J segment lost 6 bases and the V segment lost 6 bases, leaving 6 bases of the junction unmatched. CDR3 length equals 14 residues. In germline, CDR1 is SQVTM, CDR2 ANQGSEA. The CDR3 DNA reads as TGCAGCGTGAACCTGGGACAGGGGGATGAAAAACTGTTTTTT. Translated: CSVNLGQGDEKLFF.

This chain uses TRBV28 with TRBJ1-5, with TRBD1 matching over 8 bases. The V and J ends lost 1 base and 5 bases, in that order; junction bases with no gene match: 7. Germline V gene sequence: CDR1 MDHEN, CDR2 SYDVKM. The length of the CDR3 is 16 residues. CDR3 sequence reads: CASSLSHRGVYQPQHF. Written as DNA, the CDR3 is TGTGCCAGCAGTTTATCCCACAGGGGGGTCTATCAGCCCCAGCATTTT.

The chain uses TRBV19 and TRBJ2-3; the D is unclear. The CDR3 runs 13 residues. Germline V gives CDR1 LNHDA, CDR2 SQIVND (reference sequence). V was pared by 6 bases and J by 4 bases, with 11 bases between. The CDR3 nucleotides read TGTGCCAGTAGCGCCTCACGGGCAGATACGCAGTATTTT. This codes for CASSASRADTQYF. Full variable domain (remainder filled in from reference TRBV19 and TRBJ2-3): DGGITQSPKYLFRKEGQNVTLSCEQNLNHDAMYWYRQDPGQGLRLIYYSQIVNDFQKGDIAEGYSVSREKKESFPLTVTSAQKNPTAFYLCASSASRADTQYFGPGTRLTVL.

The chain is built from TRBV6-5 and TRBJ2-7, with TRBD2 as a possible D gene (5 bases). Germline CDR1 is MNHEY and CDR2 is SVGAGI. This CDR3 comprises 14 residues. V gave up 2 bases and J gave up 0 bases, with 8 bases separating them. CDR3 nucleotide sequence: TGTGCCAGCAGTTACGAACGGGACTCCTACGAGCAGTACTTC. This translates into CASSYERDSYEQYF.

Concerning this clone itself: A far larger clone is just one base off, so this is likely a read error. Other nucleotide sequences from this sample produce the same CDR3. The J gene is TRBJ2-5, the V gene TRBV30; either TRBD1 or TRBD2 may fit D (5 bases each). V gave up 5 bases and J gave up 7 bases, with 17 bases separating them. The CDR3 contains 13 residues. Germline V lookup: CDR1 GTSNPN, CDR2 SVGIG (reference sequence). In DNA form, the CDR3 reads TGTGCCTGGGCTCCCCGAAAGGGGACGACCCAGTACTTC. Its protein product is CAWAPRKGTTQYF.

V gene TRBV7-9 combines with J gene TRBJ2-5; perhaps TRBD2 as D (6 bases). V lost 5 bases, J lost 4 bases, and 14 bases lay in between. The CDR3 is 14 amino acids. Germline CDR1 is SEHNR and CDR2 is FQNEAQ (reference sequence). Written as DNA, the CDR3 is TGTGCCAGCAGCGAATTAGGAGGGGCAGAGACCCAGTACTTC. Its translation is CASSELGGAETQYF.

The V and J genes are TRBV5-1 and TRBJ2-3, with D perhaps matching TRBD1 (6 bases). Germline values: CDR1 SGHRS, CDR2 YFSETQ. The length of the CDR3 is 13 residues. V was clipped by 4 bases and J by 6 bases, with 12 bases between them. CDR3 DNA: TGCGCCAGCAGCCTACAGGGCTGGGATACGCAGTATTTT. Protein: CASSLQGWDTQYF.

This clone turned up a few times. This chain joins TRBV2 and TRBJ1-6, with D perhaps matching TRBD1 (5 bases). The CDR3 totals 14 residues. V was clipped by 4 bases and J by 10 bases, with 14 bases between them. Germline CDR1 is SNHLY and CDR2 is FYNNEI. The CDR3 loop is CASSGDSDGSPLHF. As DNA, the CDR3 is TGTGCCAGCAGTGGAGACAGCGACGGCTCACCCCTCCACTTT.

As to this clone: Germline and junction disagree at one end, which may indicate a read error. The V gene is TRBV5-4, the J gene TRBJ2-2, with D possibly matching TRBD1 (6 bases). CDR3 size: 15 residues. The germline V gene encodes CDR1 SGHNT and CDR2 YYREEE (reference sequence). CDR3 coding DNA: TGTGCCAGCAGCTTGGGGTATGGGGGCACCGGGGAGCTGTCTTTT. Translated, it gives CASSLGYGGTGELSF.

The chain is built from TRBV19 and TRBJ2-2; 9 bases are a match to TRBD1. The V gene end was trimmed by 6 bases and the J gene end by 1 base; junction bases not matched to a gene: 3. This CDR3 has 15 residues. Germline V gives CDR1 LNHDA, CDR2 SQIVND (reference sequence). The CDR3 nucleotides read TGTGCCAGTAGGACAGGGGGATGGAACACCGGGGAGCTGTTTTTT. Residues: CASRTGGWNTGELFF.

With regard to this clone: The sample contains more than one DNA sequence encoding this CDR3. CDR3 loop: CASSLGDTGELFF. The CDR3 DNA reads TGTGCCAGCAGCTTAGGAGACACCGGGGAGCTGTTTTTT. The chain uses TRBV7-9 and TRBJ2-2; the D is unclear. From germline, CDR1 is SEHNR and CDR2 FQNEAQ (reference sequence). The CDR3 length is 13 residues. Trimming pared 1 base from V and 3 bases from J, leaving 3 bases between.

This clone was recorded at least ten times. V and J are TRBV18 and TRBJ1-5, with a weak D call TRBD1 (6 bases). In germline, CDR1 is KGHSH, CDR2 LQKENI. This CDR3 contains 14 residues. V lost 5 bases, J lost 4 bases, and 12 bases lay in between. CDR3 nucleotides: TGTGCCAGCTCAAGGGGACACCCTAATCAGCCCCAGCATTTT. Translation: CASSRGHPNQPQHF.